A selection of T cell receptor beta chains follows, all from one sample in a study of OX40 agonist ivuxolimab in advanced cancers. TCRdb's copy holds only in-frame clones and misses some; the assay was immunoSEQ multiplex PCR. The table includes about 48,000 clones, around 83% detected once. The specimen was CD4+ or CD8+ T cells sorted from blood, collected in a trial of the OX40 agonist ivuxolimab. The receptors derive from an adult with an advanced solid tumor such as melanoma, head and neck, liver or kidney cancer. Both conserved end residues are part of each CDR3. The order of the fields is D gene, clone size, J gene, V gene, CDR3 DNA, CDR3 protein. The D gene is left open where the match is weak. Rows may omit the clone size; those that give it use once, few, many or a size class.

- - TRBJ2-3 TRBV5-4 TGTGCCAGCAGGTCGGGACGGAGCACAGATACGCAGTATTTT CASRSGRSTDTQYF
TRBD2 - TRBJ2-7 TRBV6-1 TGTGCCAGCACCCCCCCGGGAGGGTTATCCTACGAGCAGTACTTC CASTPPGGLSYEQYF
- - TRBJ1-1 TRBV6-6 TGTGCCAGCAGTAGGGGGAAGAGCACTGAAGCTTTCTTT CASSRGKSTEAFF
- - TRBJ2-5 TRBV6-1 TGTGCCAGCAGTGAAGCGATTCGAGGGGAGACCCAGTACTTC CASSEAIRGETQYF
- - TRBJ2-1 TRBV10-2 TGCGCCAGCAGTGAGCCCTGGACAATCGAACAGTTCTTC CASSEPWTIEQFF
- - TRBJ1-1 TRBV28 TGTGCCAGCAGTTTGGGGGGCGAAGGGACTGAAGCTTTCTTT CASSLGGEGTEAFF
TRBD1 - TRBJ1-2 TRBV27 TGTGCCAGCGGGAGGGACAGTCTCTATGGCTACACCTTC CASGRDSLYGYTF
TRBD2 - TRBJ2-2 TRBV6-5 TGTGCCAGCAGTTATGGGAGGGGCGGGGAGCTGTTTTTT CASSYGRGGELFF
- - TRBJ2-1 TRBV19 TGTGCCAGTAGTATAGCGGGCCTATACAATGAGCAGTTCTTC CASSIAGLYNEQFF
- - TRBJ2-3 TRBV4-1 TGCGCCGGCAGCCAGAGGGAGGGGGAGGGTACGCAGTATTTT CAGSQREGEGTQYF
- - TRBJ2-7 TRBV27 TGTGCCAGCAGTTTTGGTGAGCCGCGTTTGGGCGGGATCTACGAGCAGTACTTC CASSFGEPRLGGIYEQYF
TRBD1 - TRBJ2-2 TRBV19 TGTGCCAGTAGTCCCCGGGACAGGGACACCGGGGAGCTGTTTTTT CASSPRDRDTGELFF
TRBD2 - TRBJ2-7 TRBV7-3 TGTGCCAGCAGCTTATCGGGTGGGAGGGCCCCCTACGAGCAGTACTTC CASSLSGGRAPYEQYF
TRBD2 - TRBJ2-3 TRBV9 TGTGCCAGCAGCACGGGACTAGCGGGAGGGGGCCGCACAGATACGCAGTATTTT CASSTGLAGGGRTDTQYF
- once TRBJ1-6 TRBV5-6 TGTGCCAGCAGCTTTCGGACAGCAAATTCACCCCTCCACTTT CASSFRTANSPLHF
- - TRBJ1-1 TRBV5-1 TGCGCCAGCAGCTTGGGTCCAGGGTTAAACACTGAAGCTTTCTTT CASSLGPGLNTEAFF
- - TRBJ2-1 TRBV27 TGTGCCAGCAGTTTAAATAATCGTGCGGGGCACTACAATGAGCAGTTCTTC CASSLNNRAGHYNEQFF
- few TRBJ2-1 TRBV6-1 TGTGCCAGCGGGTTTGCCTACAATGAGCAGTTCTTC CASGFAYNEQFF
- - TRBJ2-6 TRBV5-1 TGCGCCAGCAGCCTCTACCCGGGGGCGGGGGCCTCTGGGGCCAACGTCCTGACTTTC CASSLYPGAGASGANVLTF
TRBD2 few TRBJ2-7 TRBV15 TGTGCCACCAGCAGAGTTGGGGGAGGACTAGCGGACACCTACGAGCAGTACTTC CATSRVGGGLADTYEQYF
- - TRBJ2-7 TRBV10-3 TGTGCCATCAGTGAGCGACGGGTATCGGCGGATCAGTACTTC CAISERRVSADQYF
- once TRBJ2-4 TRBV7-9 TGTGCCAGCAGCTTAGCAGCCGTAGCCAAAAACATTCAGTACTTC CASSLAAVAKNIQYF
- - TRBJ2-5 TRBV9 TGTGCCAGCAGCGTCGAGGGAAGAGAGACCCAGTACTTC CASSVEGRETQYF
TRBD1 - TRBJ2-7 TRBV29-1 TGCAGCGTTGAGGAAGGCAGGGGGTCCTACGAGCAGTACTTC CSVEEGRGSYEQYF
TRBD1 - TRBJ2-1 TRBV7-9 TGTGCCAGCAGCCCTTGGACAGGAGGCAATGAGCAGTTCTTC CASSPWTGGNEQFF